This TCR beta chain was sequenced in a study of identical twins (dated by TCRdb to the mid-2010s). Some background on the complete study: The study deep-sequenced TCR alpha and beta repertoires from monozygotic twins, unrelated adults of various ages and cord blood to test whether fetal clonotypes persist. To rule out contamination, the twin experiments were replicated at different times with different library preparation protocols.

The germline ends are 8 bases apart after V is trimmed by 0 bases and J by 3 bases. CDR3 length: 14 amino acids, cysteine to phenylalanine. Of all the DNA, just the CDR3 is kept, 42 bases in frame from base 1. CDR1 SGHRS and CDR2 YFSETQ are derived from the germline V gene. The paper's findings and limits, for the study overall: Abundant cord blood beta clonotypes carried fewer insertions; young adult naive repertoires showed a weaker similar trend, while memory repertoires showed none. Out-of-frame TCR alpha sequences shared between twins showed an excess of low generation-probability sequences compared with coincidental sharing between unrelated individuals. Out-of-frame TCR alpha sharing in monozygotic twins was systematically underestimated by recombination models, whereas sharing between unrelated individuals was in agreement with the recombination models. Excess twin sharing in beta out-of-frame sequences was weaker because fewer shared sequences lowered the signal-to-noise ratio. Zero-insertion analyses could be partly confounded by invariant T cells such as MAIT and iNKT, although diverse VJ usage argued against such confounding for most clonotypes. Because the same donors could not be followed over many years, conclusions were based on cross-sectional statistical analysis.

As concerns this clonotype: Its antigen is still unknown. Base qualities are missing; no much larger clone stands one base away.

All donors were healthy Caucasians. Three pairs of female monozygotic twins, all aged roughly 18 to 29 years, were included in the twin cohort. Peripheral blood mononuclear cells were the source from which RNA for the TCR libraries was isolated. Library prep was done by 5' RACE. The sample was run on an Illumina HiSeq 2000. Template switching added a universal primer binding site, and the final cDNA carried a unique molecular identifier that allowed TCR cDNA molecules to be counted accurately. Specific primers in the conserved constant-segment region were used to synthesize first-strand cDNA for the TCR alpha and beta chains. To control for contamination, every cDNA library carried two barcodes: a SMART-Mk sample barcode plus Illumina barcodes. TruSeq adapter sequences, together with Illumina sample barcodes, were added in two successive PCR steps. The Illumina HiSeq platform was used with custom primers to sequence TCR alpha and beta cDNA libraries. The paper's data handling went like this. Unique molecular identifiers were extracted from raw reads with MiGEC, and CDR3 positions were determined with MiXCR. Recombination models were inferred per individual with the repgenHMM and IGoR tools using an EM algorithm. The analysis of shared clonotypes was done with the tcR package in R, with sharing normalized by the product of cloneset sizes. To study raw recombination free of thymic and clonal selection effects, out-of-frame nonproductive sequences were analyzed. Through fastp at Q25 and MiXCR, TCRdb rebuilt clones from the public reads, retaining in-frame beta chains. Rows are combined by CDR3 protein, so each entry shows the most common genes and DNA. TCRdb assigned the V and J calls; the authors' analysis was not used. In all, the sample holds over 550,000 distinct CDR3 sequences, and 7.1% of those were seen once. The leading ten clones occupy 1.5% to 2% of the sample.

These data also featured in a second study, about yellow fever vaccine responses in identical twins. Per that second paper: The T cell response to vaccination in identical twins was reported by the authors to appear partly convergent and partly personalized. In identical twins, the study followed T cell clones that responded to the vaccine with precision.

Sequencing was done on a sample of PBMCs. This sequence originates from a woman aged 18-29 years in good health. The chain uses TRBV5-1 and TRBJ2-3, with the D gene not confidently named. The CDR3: CASSLEGKTDTQYF. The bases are TGCGCCAGCAGCTTGGAGGGCAAGACAGATACGCAGTATTTT.